A single sample is the source of the 24 T cell receptor beta chains below, sequenced in a study of cytomegalovirus exposure and HLA in healthy donors. PCR was performed using 60 Vbeta and 13 Jbeta primers. Produced via immunoSEQ multiplex PCR; TCRdb's table is partial and in-frame only. The sample includes about 98,000 clones, approximately 80% of them seen just once. The sequenced sample consisted of PBMCs. These receptors came from a female donor in good health and CMV-seropositive.

CDR3 protein: CASSLGQGGETQYF. In DNA form, the CDR3 reads TGCGCCAGCAGCTTGGGACAGGGTGGGGAGACCCAGTACTTC. The chain uses TRBV5-1 and TRBJ2-5, with 7 bases matching TRBD1. This CDR3 comprises 14 residues. The germline CDR1 and CDR2 sequences are SGHRS and YFSETQ. V gave up 0 bases and J gave up 5 bases; unmatched junction bases: 4.

The genes are TRBV7-6 and TRBJ2-3, with TRBD2 matching 13 bases. J gave up 1 base and V 5 bases, and 12 bases lay outside the gene matches. The CDR3 spans 19 residues. The germline V gene encodes CDR1 SGHVS and CDR2 FNYEAQ. The CDR3: CASSGGTSGNLIGTDTQYF. CDR3 DNA: TGTGCCAGCAGCGGAGGGACTAGCGGGAATCTTATCGGCACAGATACGCAGTATTTT.

The J gene is TRBJ2-7, the V gene TRBV20-1, with D unclear. Germline CDR1 and CDR2: DFQATT and SNEGSKA (reference sequence). The CDR3 length is 8 residues. CDR3 amino acids: CSIHEQYF. CDR3 in DNA: TGCAGCATCCACGAGCAGTACTTC.

The chain combines TRBV7-2 with TRBJ2-5; 9 nucleotides match TRBD2. CDR3 size: 15 residues. The germline V gene has CDR1 SGHTA and CDR2 FQGNSA. Trimming at V came to 1 base and at J to 5 bases, leaving 5 bases not matched to a gene. The CDR3 DNA is TGTGCCAGCAGCTTAGGCGGGGGGGCAGGTGAGACCCAGTACTTC. Its protein product is CASSLGGGAGETQYF.

The V call is TRBV7-9, the J call TRBJ1-3; no definite D call. V lost 4 bases to trimming and J lost 4 bases, with 11 bases between them. Germline CDR1 and CDR2: SEHNR and FQNEAQ (reference sequence). The CDR3 is 14 residues long. As DNA, the CDR3 is TGTGCCAGCAGCTCGACACTGGCGGGAAACACCATATATTTT. It translates to CASSSTLAGNTIYF.

The chain is built from TRBV19 and TRBJ2-6; TRBD1 aligns across 9 bases. CDR1 is LNHDA and CDR2 is SQIVND in the germline V gene (reference sequence). The CDR3 consists of 15 residues. The V gene end was trimmed by 5 bases and the J gene end by 8 bases; junction bases not matched to a gene: 7. DNA for the CDR3: TGTGCCAGTAGTCCAACCGGGACAGGGTCCAACGTCCTGACTTTC. This translates into CASSPTGTGSNVLTF.

The V call is TRBV6-5, the J call TRBJ2-5; TRBD2 is a possible D gene (5 bases). Germline values: CDR1 MNHEY, CDR2 SVGAGI. V dropped 10 bases and J dropped 2 bases, with 17 bases sitting between them. The CDR3 is 14 amino acids. CDR3: CATTERGRQETQYF. The CDR3 nucleotides read TGTGCCACGACTGAGAGAGGGAGACAAGAGACCCAGTACTTC.

The chain links TRBV28 to TRBJ2-7; possible D gene TRBD2, 7 bases. Germline V CDR1 and CDR2: MDHEN, SYDVKM. V was pared by 2 bases and J by 6 bases, with 23 bases between. CDR3 size: 17 residues. CDR3 nucleotides: TGTGCCAGCAGTTTAACCTTGGACAGCGGATGGGGGGGCGAGCAGTACTTC. Translated: CASSLTLDSGWGGEQYF.

Worth noting for this clone: The junction departs from the called germline gene at one end, perhaps through a read error. The genes are TRBV6-5 and TRBJ2-3; TRBD2 agrees at 7 bases. The CDR3 totals 14 residues. CDR1 MNHEY and CDR2 SVGAGI come from the germline V gene. This CDR3 is CACSSGGAADTQYF. DNA of the CDR3: TGTGCCTGCAGTTCGGGGGGTGCGGCAGATACGCAGTATTTT.

The V gene is TRBV5-1, the J gene TRBJ2-3, with 13 bases identical to TRBD2. CDR1 is SGHRS and CDR2 is YFSETQ in the germline V gene. The CDR3 has 17 amino acids. With 4 bases clipped from V and 2 bases from J, the junction kept 7 bases outside the gene matches. The CDR3 here is CASSPTSGGAVTDTQYF. In DNA form, the CDR3 reads TGCGCCAGCAGCCCAACTAGCGGGGGGGCCGTCACAGATACGCAGTATTTT.

The genes are TRBV7-8 and TRBJ2-7; 13 nucleotides align to TRBD2. Trimming removed 5 bases from V and 7 bases from J; junction bases left unmatched: 17. The CDR3 has 18 residues. Per germline, CDR1 SGHVS and CDR2 FQNEAQ. The CDR3 nucleotides are TGTGCCAGCAGCGAGACCTTTGGACTAGCGGGAGTTCCCCTGGAGCAGTACTTC. Amino acid sequence: CASSETFGLAGVPLEQYF.

This chain uses TRBV5-1 with TRBJ2-3; TRBD1 aligns across 9 bases. The ends lost 5 bases at V and 5 bases at J; junction bases unmatched: 9. The CDR3 runs to 15 residues. CDR1 is SGHRS, CDR2 YFSETQ, per germline. The CDR3 bases are TGCGCCAGCAGGTTAATCGGACAGGGGTTAGATACGCAGTATTTT. It yields the protein CASRLIGQGLDTQYF. Full variable domain (missing parts from reference TRBV5-1 and TRBJ2-3): KAGVTQTPRYLIKTRGQQVTLSCSPISGHRSVSWYQQTPGQGLQFLFEYFSETQRNKGNFPGRFSGRQFSNSRSEMNVSTLELGDSALYLCASRLIGQGLDTQYFGPGTRLTVL.

The DNA of the CDR3 is TGTGCCACCAGCAGAGGGACAGGGGGGGACGGGCAGTACTTC. This encodes CATSRGTGGDGQYF. V usage is TRBV15 and J usage is TRBJ2-7; 10 positions agree with TRBD1. Germline CDR1 LNHNV, CDR2 YYDKDF (reference sequence). V was pared by 1 base and J by 9 bases, with 6 bases of the junction left unmatched. This CDR3 has 14 residues.

The rearrangement joins TRBV5-1 to TRBJ2-1; weak D call: TRBD1 (6 bases). In germline, CDR1 is SGHRS, CDR2 YFSETQ. Trimming took off 4 bases at V and 2 bases at J, with 10 bases between the two ends. CDR3 size: 14 residues. CDR3 residues: CASSQGTTYNEQFF. In nucleotides, the CDR3 is TGCGCCAGCAGCCAGGGGACCACCTACAATGAGCAGTTCTTC.

This clone has a handful of counts. The chain carries TRBV6-1 and TRBJ1-5; D gene ambiguous. Trimming took off 3 bases at V and 3 bases at J, with 6 bases between the two ends. Germline CDR1 and CDR2: MNHNS and SASEGT. The CDR3 loop spans 13 amino acids. The CDR3 protein is CASSEQVNQPQHF. The CDR3 coding sequence is TGTGCCAGCAGTGAGCAGGTCAATCAGCCCCAGCATTTT.

The chain recombines TRBV5-1 with TRBJ1-4; D may be TRBD1 (6 bases). CDR1 and CDR2 (germline): SGHRS, YFSETQ. The V end was cut by 5 bases, the J end by 7 bases, with 15 bases between. The CDR3 sequence is 14 residues long. CDR3 amino acids: CASSLTGYPEKLFF. For the CDR3, the DNA is TGCGCCAGCAGTTTGACAGGCTATCCTGAAAAACTGTTTTTT.

This rearrangement joins TRBV4-1 to TRBJ2-5; D not certain. From germline, CDR1 is MGHRA and CDR2 YSYEKL. V was shortened by 2 bases and J by 3 bases, with 7 bases between the two germline ends. CDR3 length equals 13 residues. CDR3 sequence: CASSQPHEETQYF. CDR3 in DNA: TGCGCCAGCAGCCAACCACACGAAGAGACCCAGTACTTC.

J is TRBJ2-7 and V is TRBV2, with D possibly TRBD2 on 6 matching bases. The CDR3 totals 13 residues. CDR1 is SNHLY and CDR2 is FYNNEI in the germline V gene. V lost 7 bases, J lost 7 bases, and 17 bases lay in between. CDR3 residues: CASIGGGLEEQYF. The CDR3 nucleotides are TGTGCCAGCATCGGTGGAGGGTTGGAAGAGCAGTACTTC. The full variable domain, completed using reference TRBV2 and TRBJ2-7, is EPEVTQTPSHQVTQMGQEVILRCVPISNHLYFYWYRQILGQKVEFLVSFYNNEISEKSEIFDDQFSVERPDGSNFTLKIRSTKLEDSAMYFCASIGGGLEEQYFGPGTRLTVT.

This chain uses TRBV28 with TRBJ2-1; a possible D gene is TRBD2 (5 bases). The CDR3 totals 16 residues. V lost 3 bases, J lost 4 bases, and 16 bases lay in between. Germline V gene lookup returns CDR1 MDHEN and CDR2 SYDVKM. CDR3: CASSLTRPSRYNEQFF. Here the CDR3 DNA reads TGTGCCAGCAGTTTGACTCGGCCTAGCCGATACAATGAGCAGTTCTTC.

Regarding this clone: The same CDR3 also results from other DNA sequences found in this sample. J is TRBJ1-2 and V is TRBV18; no definite D call. Germline V gene lookup returns CDR1 KGHSH and CDR2 LQKENI. CDR3 length equals 13 residues. Trimming took 3 bases from V and 3 from J, leaving 8 bases between them. The DNA of the CDR3 is TGTGCCAGCTCACCCTCCGGGGACTATGGCTACACCTTC. Encoded protein: CASSPSGDYGYTF.

The chain uses TRBV2 and TRBJ1-2, with 7 bases aligning to TRBD1. Trimming cost V 2 bases and J 2 bases; bases outside gene matches: 11. Germline CDR1 and CDR2: SNHLY and FYNNEI. The CDR3 is 17 residues long. CDR3 nucleotides: TGTGCCAGCAGTGAAATAGGGTGGCAGGGGGACAACTATGGCTACACCTTC. Translated, it gives CASSEIGWQGDNYGYTF.

The V call is TRBV7-2, the J call TRBJ2-3; 8 bases map to TRBD1. This CDR3 is 16 amino acids long. Germline CDR1 and CDR2: SGHTA and FQGNSA. The V gene end was trimmed by 5 bases and the J gene end by 4 bases; junction bases not matched to a gene: 11. The CDR3 sequence: CASSKGRDRLADTQYF. CDR3 coding DNA: TGTGCCAGCAGCAAAGGCCGGGACAGGTTGGCAGATACGCAGTATTTT.

CDR3 sequence (DNA): TGTGCCAGCAGCTTAGGGGCTATCTACGAGCAGTACTTC. Encoded protein: CASSLGAIYEQYF. J is TRBJ2-7 and V is TRBV7-3, with D possibly being TRBD1 (5 bases). Germline CDR1 is SGHTA and CDR2 is FQGTGA. Between the trimmed V and J ends, which lost 2 bases and 3 bases, there was a span of 8 bases. The CDR3 covers 13 residues.

The chain is built from TRBV10-3 and TRBJ1-6; D gene unclear. The ends were cut back, 3 bases at V and 7 bases at J, with 10 bases in the middle. CDR3 size: 14 residues. Germline V gene sequence: CDR1 ENHRY, CDR2 SYGVKD. CDR3 region: CAISDGQWNSPLHF. In nucleotides, the CDR3 is TGTGCCATCAGTGATGGGCAATGGAATTCACCCCTCCACTTT.